This TCR beta chain stems from a study of cytomegalovirus exposure and HLA in healthy donors. Whole-study context: About 85 million unique TCRs from HLA-typed donors were held in an early release of data. Study results and limitations: A later analysis reported that several of the most significant clusters appeared to be linked to common viral pathogens, among them Epstein-Barr virus.

The CDR3 covers 12 residues. The ends were cut back, 6 bases at V and 7 bases at J, with 10 bases in the middle. The germline gives CDR1 LNHDA, CDR2 SQIVND (reference sequence). 60 Vbeta and 13 Jbeta primers were used in PCR. Assay: immunoSEQ multiplex PCR; the TCRdb copy retains only in-frame clones and omits some. In the table there are some 150,000 clones, roughly 77% of which are singletons. In regard to this clone: What it binds is unknown.

The receptor's source is a human donor in good health. The chain employs TRBV19 and TRBJ2-1; D is uncertain. The sequencing sample was made of PBMCs. The CDR3 reads CASSPSVNEQFF. In DNA form, the CDR3 reads TGTGCCAGTAGCCCAAGCGTGAATGAGCAGTTCTTC.